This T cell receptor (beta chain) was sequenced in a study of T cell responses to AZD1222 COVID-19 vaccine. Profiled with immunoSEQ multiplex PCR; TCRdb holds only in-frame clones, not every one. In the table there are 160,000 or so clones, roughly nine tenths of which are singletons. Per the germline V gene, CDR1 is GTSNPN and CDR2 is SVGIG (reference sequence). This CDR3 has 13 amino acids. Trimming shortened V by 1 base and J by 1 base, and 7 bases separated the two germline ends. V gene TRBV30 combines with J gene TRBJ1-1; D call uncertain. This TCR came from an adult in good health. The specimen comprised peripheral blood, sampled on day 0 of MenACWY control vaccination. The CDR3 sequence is CAWSGQSNTEAFF. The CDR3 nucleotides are TGTGCCTGGAGTGGCCAGTCGAACACTGAAGCTTTCTTT.